Here is one TCR beta chain with its context. This record comes from a study of T cell changes during pregnancy in multiple sclerosis. Germline values: CDR1 SGHRS, CDR2 YFSETQ. V lost 4 bases and J lost 0; bases outside the gene matches: 5. The CDR3 consists of 15 residues. Sequencing used immunoSEQ multiplex PCR; TCRdb keeps in-frame clones, though not all of them. Among 100,000 or so clones listed, 85% to 95% were seen once. The chain has TRBV5-1 and TRBJ1-1; 8 positions match TRBD1. This receptor was identified in a female donor in good health, enrolled as a control in a pregnancy study. The material sequenced was peripheral blood, taken after pregnancy. CDR3 amino acids: CASSARTGLNTEAFF. CDR3 DNA: TGCGCCAGCAGCGCCCGGACAGGGTTGAACACTGAAGCTTTCTTT.